These T cell receptor beta chains were read from a single sample in a study of T cells expressing NK-cell markers. From the 5' RACE reads, TCRdb lists one entry per CDR3 protein and no DNA. In all, the sample yields fewer than 400,000 distinct CDR3 sequences. Sequencing was carried out using blood T cells: a sorted CD56 or NKG2C T cell subset, CD4+ or CD8+ T cells, or bulk PBMC T cells (not recorded which). The receptors derive from a man aged 18-69 years in good health. Each CDR3 is given with its conserved first and last residue. Each record gives: V gene, J gene, CDR3 protein.

V gene: TRBV2
J gene: TRBJ2-1
CDR3 protein: CASSEEVEQFF

V gene: TRBV28
J gene: TRBJ2-5
CDR3 protein: CASSLWAGQETQYF

V gene: TRBV11-1
J gene: TRBJ2-1
CDR3 protein: CASSHQGKPYNEQFF

V gene: TRBV5-5
J gene: TRBJ1-1
CDR3 protein: CASSLAGVDTEAFF

V gene: TRBV9
J gene: TRBJ1-1
CDR3 protein: CASSVEGGGGTEAFF

V gene: TRBV19
J gene: TRBJ2-6
CDR3 protein: CASSPDRGLIAGANVLTF

V gene: TRBV6-5
J gene: TRBJ2-1
CDR3 protein: CASSYAGTGRPNEQFF

V gene: TRBV3-1
J gene: TRBJ1-2
CDR3 protein: CASSFRDRGNYGYTF

V gene: TRBV29-1
J gene: TRBJ2-3
CDR3 protein: CSVEDPGQRDTQYF

V gene: TRBV12-3/TRBV12-4
J gene: TRBJ1-2
CDR3 protein: CASSLVAGQGVYGYTF

V gene: TRBV4-2
J gene: TRBJ1-5
CDR3 protein: CASSLRQGGTPQHF

V gene: TRBV5-1
J gene: TRBJ2-3
CDR3 protein: CASSLGVSGGITDTQYF

V gene: TRBV3-1
J gene: TRBJ1-1
CDR3 protein: CASSQPQGNTEAFF

V gene: TRBV6-5
J gene: TRBJ1-3
CDR3 protein: CASSYSRAQTGNTIYF

V gene: TRBV12-3/TRBV12-4
J gene: TRBJ2-2
CDR3 protein: CASSDKRNTGELFF

V gene: TRBV5-1
J gene: TRBJ2-1
CDR3 protein: CASLQGGGEQFF

V gene: TRBV23-1
J gene: TRBJ1-5
CDR3 protein: CASSQSWRNQPQHF

V gene: TRBV7-9
J gene: TRBJ1-2
CDR3 protein: CASSGTGNGGYTF

V gene: TRBV12-3/TRBV12-4
J gene: TRBJ2-3
CDR3 protein: CASSNRGSRDTQYF

V gene: TRBV11-2
J gene: TRBJ2-2
CDR3 protein: CASSQRTGGTGELFF

V gene: TRBV7-2
J gene: TRBJ1-1
CDR3 protein: CASSMQTNTEAFF

V gene: TRBV27
J gene: TRBJ2-1
CDR3 protein: CASFRRGDNEQFF

V gene: TRBV6-1
J gene: TRBJ2-3
CDR3 protein: CASSMRDRLTDTQYF

V gene: TRBV12-3/TRBV12-4
J gene: TRBJ2-3
CDR3 protein: CASSLSGGPDTQYF

V gene: TRBV6-5
J gene: TRBJ2-1
CDR3 protein: CASSITPGQDYNEQFF

V gene: TRBV2
J gene: TRBJ2-5
CDR3 protein: CASSYQQGRETQYF

V gene: TRBV15
J gene: TRBJ1-6
CDR3 protein: CATSRAKGGSPLHF

V gene: TRBV14
J gene: TRBJ1-1
CDR3 protein: CASSQGTATEAFF

V gene: TRBV5-1
J gene: TRBJ2-1
CDR3 protein: CASSFGTTGPSEQFF

V gene: TRBV20-1
J gene: TRBJ1-2
CDR3 protein: CSARASGPSYGYTF

V gene: TRBV7-8
J gene: TRBJ1-5
CDR3 protein: CASSLARIGRRYQPQHF

V gene: TRBV29-1
J gene: TRBJ2-3
CDR3 protein: CSVGQVHTQYF

V gene: TRBV6-4
J gene: TRBJ2-5
CDR3 protein: CASSDRTKQETQYF

V gene: TRBV12-3/TRBV12-4
J gene: TRBJ2-1
CDR3 protein: CASSHGDSEQFF

V gene: TRBV6-2/TRBV6-3
J gene: TRBJ2-7
CDR3 protein: CASSYGRIGGNYEQYF

V gene: TRBV11-2
J gene: TRBJ1-1
CDR3 protein: CASSFVSALSEAFF

V gene: TRBV6-1
J gene: TRBJ2-2
CDR3 protein: CASMRQGALPGELFF

V gene: TRBV7-2
J gene: TRBJ2-1
CDR3 protein: CASSGGVSRQFF

V gene: TRBV5-1
J gene: TRBJ2-2
CDR3 protein: CASSLAFTAGTGELFF

V gene: TRBV18
J gene: TRBJ2-5
CDR3 protein: CASSPPGGVQETQYF

V gene: TRBV11-2
J gene: TRBJ2-4
CDR3 protein: CASSSGGRTGSAKNIQYF

V gene: TRBV12-3/TRBV12-4
J gene: TRBJ1-2
CDR3 protein: CASSFRGGGYTF

V gene: TRBV6-6
J gene: TRBJ1-2
CDR3 protein: CASSSQGSYGYTF

V gene: TRBV7-2
J gene: TRBJ2-1
CDR3 protein: CASSALGGNEQFF

V gene: TRBV6-4
J gene: TRBJ1-1
CDR3 protein: CASSVLLGNTEAFF